This is a list of T cell receptor beta chains from one sample in a study of cytomegalovirus exposure and HLA in healthy donors. The assay was immunoSEQ multiplex PCR, and TCRdb's table has in-frame clones only and misses some. The repertoire has about 120,000 clones, around three quarters of them found once; the top ten carry roughly 5.2%. Material: PBMCs. All receptors derive from a man between 18 and 29 years old in good health and CMV-seropositive. Each CDR3 is given with its conserved first and last residue. A D gene is named only where the DNA matches it firmly. For some rows the clone size is stated as once, few or many, or as a class when expanded; others skip it.

V gene: TRBV11-2
clone size: -
J gene: TRBJ2-7
D gene: TRBD1
CDR3 DNA: TGTGCCAGCAGCTTACAGAGGACAGGTATCGGCTCCCTCAACGAGCAGTACTTC
CDR3 protein: CASSLQRTGIGSLNEQYF

V gene: TRBV7-9
clone size: few
J gene: TRBJ2-3
D gene: -
CDR3 DNA: TGTGCCAGCACACTCACAGATACGCAGTATTTT
CDR3 protein: CASTLTDTQYF

V gene: TRBV7-9
clone size: -
J gene: TRBJ2-5
D gene: TRBD2
CDR3 DNA: TGTGCCAGCAGGGGGGGGAGGGAAAAGTACCAAGAGACCCAGTACTTC
CDR3 protein: CASRGGREKYQETQYF

V gene: TRBV19
clone size: -
J gene: TRBJ1-2
D gene: -
CDR3 DNA: TGTGCCAGTAGTTCAACAGGGAATTTCCCTGGGGACTATGGCTACACCTTC
CDR3 protein: CASSSTGNFPGDYGYTF

V gene: TRBV30
clone size: once
J gene: TRBJ1-2
D gene: -
CDR3 DNA: TGTGCCTGGAGTTCGTTTCTCAACTATGGCTACACCTTC
CDR3 protein: CAWSSFLNYGYTF

V gene: TRBV13
clone size: -
J gene: TRBJ1-2
D gene: TRBD1
CDR3 DNA: TGTGCCAGCAGATCGACAGGGGGCGCGAGCTACACCTTC
CDR3 protein: CASRSTGGASYTF

V gene: TRBV5-1
clone size: -
J gene: TRBJ2-2
D gene: TRBD1
CDR3 DNA: TGCGCCAGCAGCCCAGGGACAGCGAACACCGGGGAGCTGTTTTTT
CDR3 protein: CASSPGTANTGELFF

V gene: TRBV28
clone size: few
J gene: TRBJ1-2
D gene: -
CDR3 DNA: TGTGCCAGCAGTTCAAGGGGGTCGGGTAGCTATGGCTACACCTTC
CDR3 protein: CASSSRGSGSYGYTF

V gene: TRBV27
clone size: -
J gene: TRBJ2-2
D gene: TRBD2
CDR3 DNA: TGTGCCAGCAGTTTAGCCGGGACTAGCGAAACCGGGGAGCTGTTTTTT
CDR3 protein: CASSLAGTSETGELFF

V gene: TRBV27
clone size: -
J gene: TRBJ1-2
D gene: TRBD1
CDR3 DNA: TGTGCCAGCAGTCACGACAGGGGGCTTGATGGCTACACCTTC
CDR3 protein: CASSHDRGLDGYTF

V gene: TRBV11-3
clone size: -
J gene: TRBJ1-1
D gene: -
CDR3 DNA: TGTGCCAGCAGCTTAGGGGGGGGGACACTGAACACTGAAGCTTTCTTT
CDR3 protein: CASSLGGGTLNTEAFF

V gene: TRBV11-3
clone size: -
J gene: TRBJ1-1
D gene: TRBD1
CDR3 DNA: TGTGCCAGCAGCTTAAGGGGGCGAGAGGCTGAAGCTTTCTTT
CDR3 protein: CASSLRGREAEAFF

V gene: TRBV2
clone size: -
J gene: TRBJ1-1
D gene: TRBD1
CDR3 DNA: TGTGCCAGCAGTGACCTGTGGGGACAGGGCCAAATGAACACTGAAGCTTTCTTT
CDR3 protein: CASSDLWGQGQMNTEAFF

V gene: TRBV19
clone size: -
J gene: TRBJ1-5
D gene: -
CDR3 DNA: TGTGCCAGTAGTATGTCCATGAGCAATCAGCCCCAGCATTTT
CDR3 protein: CASSMSMSNQPQHF

V gene: TRBV5-1
clone size: -
J gene: TRBJ2-5
D gene: -
CDR3 DNA: TGCGCCAGCAGACCATCTCGGGACTTGCGGGAGACCCAGTACTTC
CDR3 protein: CASRPSRDLRETQYF

V gene: TRBV7-3
clone size: -
J gene: TRBJ2-3
D gene: -
CDR3 DNA: TGTGCCAGCAGCTTAGGGGGGTCCCTCACAGATACGCAGTATTTT
CDR3 protein: CASSLGGSLTDTQYF

V gene: TRBV7-3
clone size: -
J gene: TRBJ2-7
D gene: TRBD2
CDR3 DNA: TGTGCCAGCAGCCCCACGGGGACTAGCGGGATCCATTCCTACGAGCAGTACTTC
CDR3 protein: CASSPTGTSGIHSYEQYF

V gene: TRBV11-1
clone size: -
J gene: TRBJ2-7
D gene: -
CDR3 DNA: TGTGCCAGCAGTCTCGGAGTCGAGCAGTACTTC
CDR3 protein: CASSLGVEQYF

V gene: TRBV6-1
clone size: -
J gene: TRBJ2-7
D gene: TRBD2
CDR3 DNA: TGTGCCAGCAGTCGACTAGCGGGAGTTGGCGAGCAGTACTTC
CDR3 protein: CASSRLAGVGEQYF

V gene: TRBV6-6
clone size: -
J gene: TRBJ1-5
D gene: -
CDR3 DNA: TGTGCCAGCAGAAGATCTAATAGCAATCAGCCCCAGCATTTT
CDR3 protein: CASRRSNSNQPQHF

V gene: TRBV29-1
clone size: -
J gene: TRBJ1-4
D gene: -
CDR3 DNA: TGCAGCGTTGAAGATCTTTCACAGGATAATGAAAAACTGTTTTTT
CDR3 protein: CSVEDLSQDNEKLFF

V gene: TRBV19
clone size: -
J gene: TRBJ2-7
D gene: -
CDR3 DNA: TGTGCCAGTAGTATAGATATCACGGGACTCTCCTACGAGCAGTACTTC
CDR3 protein: CASSIDITGLSYEQYF

V gene: TRBV30
clone size: -
J gene: TRBJ2-1
D gene: TRBD2
CDR3 DNA: TGTGCCTGGACCGGCGGGGGGTGGAATGAGCAGTTCTTC
CDR3 protein: CAWTGGGWNEQFF

V gene: TRBV6-1
clone size: few
J gene: TRBJ1-1
D gene: -
CDR3 DNA: TGTGCCAGCAGTGAAGGAGAAGGGGCGGACACTGAAGCTTTCTTT
CDR3 protein: CASSEGEGADTEAFF

V gene: TRBV9
clone size: -
J gene: TRBJ2-1
D gene: -
CDR3 DNA: TGTGCCAGCAGCGTAGCCAGGGGCAATGAGCAGTTCTTC
CDR3 protein: CASSVARGNEQFF

V gene: TRBV5-1
clone size: -
J gene: TRBJ1-1
D gene: -
CDR3 DNA: TGCGCCAGCAGCTTGGCCGCAGGGATGAACGCTGAAGCTTTCTTT
CDR3 protein: CASSLAAGMNAEAFF

V gene: TRBV27
clone size: -
J gene: TRBJ1-2
D gene: -
CDR3 DNA: TGTGCCAGCAGAGATCAGGTCGATTATGGCTACACCTTC
CDR3 protein: CASRDQVDYGYTF

V gene: TRBV5-1
clone size: -
J gene: TRBJ2-2
D gene: -
CDR3 DNA: TGCGCCAGCAGCTTGACAGCGGCGAACACCGGGGAGCTGTTTTTT
CDR3 protein: CASSLTAANTGELFF

V gene: TRBV21-1
clone size: -
J gene: TRBJ2-1
D gene: -
CDR3 DNA: TGTGCCAGCAGCGAAGGACTTAGCGGGAGGGTATGCTATGAGCAGTTCTTC
CDR3 protein: CASSEGLSGRVCYEQFF

V gene: TRBV10-3
clone size: -
J gene: TRBJ2-5
D gene: -
CDR3 DNA: TGTGCCATCAGTGATTTGTGGGGGGTTGGGGAGACCCAGTACTTC
CDR3 protein: CAISDLWGVGETQYF

V gene: TRBV28
clone size: -
J gene: TRBJ2-7
D gene: -
CDR3 DNA: TGTGCCAGCAGCCTAGGATTCTACGAGCAGTACTTC
CDR3 protein: CASSLGFYEQYF

V gene: TRBV28
clone size: few
J gene: TRBJ2-4
D gene: -
CDR3 DNA: TGTGCCGCGGGTGACAGGCCCAAAAACATTCAGTACTTC
CDR3 protein: CAAGDRPKNIQYF

V gene: TRBV11-3
clone size: -
J gene: TRBJ1-1
D gene: TRBD1
CDR3 DNA: TGTGCCAGCAGCCCCGGGACAGCATCAGGGAACACTGAAGCTTTCTTT
CDR3 protein: CASSPGTASGNTEAFF